The sequence of this T cell receptor (beta chain) was determined in a study of T-cell reconstitution after alpha-beta-depleted transplantation in children. In regard to this clonotype: The antigen remains unidentified.

CDR3 length equals 14 residues. Trimming took 3 bases from V and 5 from J, leaving 13 bases between them. Germline V gene lookup returns CDR1 MGHDK and CDR2 SYGVNS. Using unique molecular identifiers, the investigators prepared the TCRbeta library. TCRdb re-derived calls from the PCR reads in MiXCR, one entry per CDR3 protein. This table has some 550,000 distinct CDR3 sequences, 23% appearing once. Study observations and caveats: At the one-year point after transplant, T-cell counts and TCRbeta diversity were found to come mostly from T cells that had been newly produced. Elevated TCRbeta diversity at day 60 was traced, in some patients, to surviving recipient T cells and thymic progenitors. It was reported that alpha-beta T cells came from several hundred expanded graft clones (about two months after transplant).

The V call is TRBV25-1, the J call TRBJ1-1; weak D call: TRBD1 (5 bases). The sequence came from a boy younger than two who had a stem cell transplant for acute myeloid leukemia, so the T cells may come from the graft donor. The sample in question was PBMCs, mostly from graft donor cells, obtained 360 days after TCRalphabeta/CD19-depleted stem cell transplant. The CDR3 region has the DNA TGTGCCAGCAGTGATAGCTGGGGGAGGACTGAAGCTTTCTTT. It codes for CASSDSWGRTEAFF.